The entry below describes one T cell receptor beta chain. This sample was included in a study of blood T cell repertoires in COVID-19. Study in general: Donors in the United States, Italy and Spain gave samples during acute or convalescent COVID-19. The cDNA or gDNA used as material had been derived from T cells, B-cell-depleted T cells, or PBMCs.

The authors' processing: By means of reference gene primer amplification, nucleated cell counts were estimated. Measured with immunoSEQ multiplex PCR; TCRdb has only the in-frame clones, and not every one. The V and J calls and the clone size are those of that table, but D and trimming were determined from the DNA. The sample lists around 150,000 clones; approximately 91% were seen once. V gave up 0 bases and J gave up 4 bases; unmatched junction bases: 10. Germline V CDR1 and CDR2: SGHRS, YFSETQ. The CDR3 length is 17 residues. Specimen: peripheral blood. This clonotype originated in a man between 18 and 35 years old with acute or convalescent COVID-19. V usage is TRBV5-1 and J usage is TRBJ2-1, with 7 bases lining up with TRBD2. The CDR3 coding sequence is TGCGCCAGCAGCTTGGACGTCAGCGGGATAATTTACAATGAGCAGTTCTTC. Translation: CASSLDVSGIIYNEQFF.